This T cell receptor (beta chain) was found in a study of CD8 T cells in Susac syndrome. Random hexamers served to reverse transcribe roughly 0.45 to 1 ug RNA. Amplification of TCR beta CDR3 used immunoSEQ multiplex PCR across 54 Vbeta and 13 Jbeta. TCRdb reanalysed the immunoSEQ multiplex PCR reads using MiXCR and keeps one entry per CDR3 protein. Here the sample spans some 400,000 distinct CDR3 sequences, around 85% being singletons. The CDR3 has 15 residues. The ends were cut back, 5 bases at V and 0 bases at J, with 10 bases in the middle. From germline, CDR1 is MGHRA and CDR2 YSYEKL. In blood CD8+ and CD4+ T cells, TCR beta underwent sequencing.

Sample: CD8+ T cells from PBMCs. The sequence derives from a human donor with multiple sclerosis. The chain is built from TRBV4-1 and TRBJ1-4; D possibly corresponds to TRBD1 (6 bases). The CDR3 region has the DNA TGCGCCAGCAGCAAAACAGGGTCAACTAATGAAAAACTGTTTTTT. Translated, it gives CASSKTGSTNEKLFF.